These 11 T cell receptor beta chains were sequenced from one sample in a study of T cell responses to AZD1222 COVID-19 vaccine. Produced via immunoSEQ multiplex PCR; TCRdb's table is partial and in-frame only. Counted here are some 130,000 clones, 75% to 95% occurring once; the ten biggest clones make up more than 2.5%. The sample was peripheral blood, taken on day 0 of AZD1222 vaccination. The receptors shown here come from an adult in good health.

The chain combines TRBV27 with TRBJ2-7, with D hard to call. Per the germline V gene, CDR1 is MNHEY and CDR2 is SMNVEV (reference sequence). There are 13 residues in the CDR3. Trimming removed 3 bases from V and 1 base from J, with 7 bases in between. The CDR3 DNA reads as TGTGCCAGCAGTTTGGGGTTGTCCTACGAGCAGTACTTC. Protein sequence: CASSLGLSYEQYF.

The V and J genes are TRBV27 and TRBJ2-3; D not certain. Trimming shortened V by 5 bases and J by 5 bases, and 11 bases separated the two germline ends. The CDR3 loop spans 13 amino acids. From germline, CDR1 is MNHEY and CDR2 SMNVEV (reference sequence). The DNA for the CDR3 is TGTGCCAGCAGTGTTAGACTTGTAGATACGCAGTATTTT. This encodes CASSVRLVDTQYF.

For this clone: The missing conserved phenylalanine or tryptophan at the end of this CDR3 makes a read error likely. The DNA is omitted, as the CDR3 cannot be located on it reliably, and the CDR3 follows TCRdb's listing. CDR3 loop: CSVEEGLGTQV. The chain joins TRBV29-1 to TRBJ1-1. Per germline, CDR1 SQVTM and CDR2 ANQGSEA. A total of 11 residues make up the CDR3, ends included.

The chain couples TRBV12-3 or TRBV12-4 to TRBJ1-2, with 7 bases matching TRBD1. The CDR3 runs 13 residues. V gave up 5 bases and J gave up 4 bases; unmatched junction bases: 4. Here the CDR3 DNA reads TGTGCCAGCAGTCCCGGGACAGTCTATGGCTACACCTTC. It specifies CASSPGTVYGYTF.

This rearrangement joins TRBV7-2 to TRBJ1-2; maybe TRBD1 (5 bases). The CDR3 is made up of 14 amino acids. Trimming removed 3 bases at V and 6 bases at J, with 14 bases between. CDR1 and CDR2 (germline): SGHTA, FQGNSA. This CDR3 reads CASSLRGGSDGYTF. CDR3 in DNA: TGTGCCAGCAGCTTGAGGGGTGGCTCGGATGGCTACACCTTC.

The V gene is TRBV5-6, the J gene TRBJ1-5; D is uncertain. This CDR3 has 13 residues. Germline CDR1 SGHDT, CDR2 YYEEEE. The V end lost 5 bases, the J end lost 6 bases, and 12 bases lay between the germline ends. CDR3 amino acids: CASSPRLGQPQHF. The CDR3 coding sequence is TGTGCCAGCAGTCCACGCCTAGGTCAGCCCCAGCATTTT.

Comment on this clone: This specimen includes other DNA sequences encoding the same CDR3. The chain couples TRBV6-2 or TRBV6-3 to TRBJ2-1; 9 positions match TRBD2. Trimming cost V 3 bases and J 6 bases; bases outside gene matches: 6. CDR3 length: 15 amino acids. Germline assignment: CDR1 MNHEY and CDR2 SVGEGT. The CDR3 nucleotides read TGTGCCAGCAGTTATAGGCTAGCGGGGCTCAATGAGCAGTTCTTC. It translates to CASSYRLAGLNEQFF.

Only one count was recorded for this clone. In the same sample, other DNA sequences code for this CDR3. The rearrangement joins TRBV14 to TRBJ2-7; no reliable D call. In germline, CDR1 is SGHDN, CDR2 FVKESK. V was shortened by 0 bases and J by 0 bases, with 15 bases between the two germline ends. The CDR3 runs 17 residues. CDR3 bases: TGTGCCAGCAGCCAAGATCTGTCTCCAGGTTACTCCTACGAGCAGTACTTC. This encodes CASSQDLSPGYSYEQYF.

This clone was recorded only once. Other DNA sequences in this sample translate to the same CDR3. The J gene is TRBJ1-1, the V gene TRBV7-9, with TRBD1 identical over 9 bases. This CDR3 is 14 amino acids long. Trimming removed 5 bases from V and 4 bases from J; junction bases left unmatched: 5. Germline assignment: CDR1 SEHNR and CDR2 FQNEAQ (reference sequence). CDR3 nucleotide sequence: TGTGCCAGCAGCCTAGGACAGGGGAGCACTGAAGCTTTCTTT. Protein sequence: CASSLGQGSTEAFF.

V gene TRBV5-1 combines with J gene TRBJ2-3, with D maybe TRBD2 (6 bases). The germline V gene encodes CDR1 SGHRS and CDR2 YFSETQ. This CDR3 has 15 residues. V lost 0 bases to trimming and J lost 1 base, with 9 bases between them. As DNA, the CDR3 is TGCGCCAGCAGCTTGGACGGGAGTGGCACAGATACGCAGTATTTT. Its protein product is CASSLDGSGTDTQYF.

V gene TRBV7-3 combines with J gene TRBJ1-1; maybe TRBD1 (6 bases). The germline V and J ends were trimmed by 8 bases and 6 bases, with 16 bases remaining between them. This CDR3 has 13 amino acids. Germline V gene lookup returns CDR1 SGHTA and CDR2 FQGTGA. The CDR3 here is CASSVGGMAEAFF. In DNA form, the CDR3 reads TGTGCCAGCTCGGTGGGGGGCATGGCTGAAGCTTTCTTT.